The rows below give T cell receptor beta chains drawn from one sample of a study of blood T cell repertoires in COVID-19. Repertoires were generated with immunoSEQ multiplex PCR, while TCRdb's copy carries only in-frame clones and drops some. The sample lists some 120,000 clones; roughly 90% were seen once. Sequencing was performed on peripheral blood. Receptors were obtained from a man in his forties or fifties with acute or convalescent COVID-19. Both conserved end residues are part of each CDR3. D genes are given only for firm matches. The size field is filled for only some rows; it gives once, few, many or a size class.

j_call: TRBJ1-2; clone_size: -; v_call: TRBV19; d_call: -; cdr3_nt: TGTGCCAGTAGGCTAGCGGGGTCTAGCGGCTACACCTTC; cdr3_aa: CASRLAGSSGYTF
j_call: TRBJ1-4; clone_size: -; v_call: TRBV19; d_call: TRBD1; cdr3_nt: TGTGCCAGTACTTTTGGGACAGGTAAACCTGAAAAACTGTTTTTT; cdr3_aa: CASTFGTGKPEKLFF
j_call: TRBJ1-6; clone_size: -; v_call: TRBV4-3; d_call: TRBD1; cdr3_nt: TGCGCCAGCAGCCCGAGGACAGGGGGCTGGCAAAATTCACCCCTCCACTTT; cdr3_aa: CASSPRTGGWQNSPLHF
j_call: TRBJ2-7; clone_size: -; v_call: TRBV5-6; d_call: -; cdr3_nt: TGTGCCAGCAGCCGCGACAGGAACTACGAGCAGTACTTC; cdr3_aa: CASSRDRNYEQYF
j_call: TRBJ2-5; clone_size: -; v_call: TRBV11-2; d_call: TRBD2; cdr3_nt: TGTGCCAGCAGCAAGACTAGCGGGAGCCAAGGGGAGACCCAGTACTTC; cdr3_aa: CASSKTSGSQGETQYF
j_call: TRBJ2-5; clone_size: -; v_call: TRBV24-1; d_call: -; cdr3_nt: TGTGCCACCAGTGATTTCGCCACAGGGTCCCAAGAGACCCAGTACTTC; cdr3_aa: CATSDFATGSQETQYF
j_call: TRBJ2-1; clone_size: -; v_call: TRBV21-1; d_call: -; cdr3_nt: TGTGCCAGCAGTCTGGACAGGGGTTGCAATGAGCAGTTCTTC; cdr3_aa: CASSLDRGCNEQFF
j_call: TRBJ2-1; clone_size: -; v_call: TRBV7-9; d_call: TRBD2; cdr3_nt: TGTGCCAGCAGCTTGGCAATAGCGGGAGGGCTTGGCTATGAGCAGTTCTTC; cdr3_aa: CASSLAIAGGLGYEQFF
j_call: TRBJ2-5; clone_size: -; v_call: TRBV24-1; d_call: TRBD2; cdr3_nt: TGTGCCACCAGTGATCCCCTGGGACTAGCGGCCCAAGAGACCCAGTACTTC; cdr3_aa: CATSDPLGLAAQETQYF
j_call: TRBJ1-5; clone_size: -; v_call: TRBV2; d_call: TRBD1; cdr3_nt: TGTGCCAGCAGGGGGGGACAGGGGGCGAGTAGCAATCAGCCCCAGCATTTT; cdr3_aa: CASRGGQGASSNQPQHF
j_call: TRBJ2-2; clone_size: -; v_call: TRBV6-5; d_call: -; cdr3_nt: TGTGCCAGCACCACTTACCTCACCGGGGAGCTGTTTTTT; cdr3_aa: CASTTYLTGELFF
j_call: TRBJ1-2; clone_size: -; v_call: TRBV6-2/TRBV6-3; d_call: TRBD1; cdr3_nt: TGTGCCAGCAGTAACAGGGGTGGCTACACCTTC; cdr3_aa: CASSNRGGYTF
j_call: TRBJ1-6; clone_size: -; v_call: TRBV5-8; d_call: TRBD1; cdr3_nt: TGTGCCAGCAGCCCGGGACAGGGCGCTTCACCCCTCCACTTT; cdr3_aa: CASSPGQGASPLHF
j_call: TRBJ2-6; clone_size: -; v_call: TRBV9; d_call: -; cdr3_nt: TGTGCCAGCAGCCTACCATCTGGGGCCAACGTCCTGACTTTC; cdr3_aa: CASSLPSGANVLTF
j_call: TRBJ2-7; clone_size: -; v_call: TRBV7-6; d_call: TRBD2; cdr3_nt: TGTGCCAGCAGCTTAGTTGAGCGGGGAGTCTACGAGCAGTACTTC; cdr3_aa: CASSLVERGVYEQYF
j_call: TRBJ2-7; clone_size: -; v_call: TRBV4-3; d_call: -; cdr3_nt: TGCGCCAGCAGCCGACAGCCCTCCTACGAGCAGTACTTC; cdr3_aa: CASSRQPSYEQYF
j_call: TRBJ2-3; clone_size: -; v_call: TRBV4-3; d_call: TRBD1; cdr3_nt: TGCGCCAGCAGCCACCTGGAGGGGACAGGGGACCCAGATACGCAGTATTTT; cdr3_aa: CASSHLEGTGDPDTQYF
j_call: TRBJ1-4; clone_size: few; v_call: TRBV9; d_call: TRBD1; cdr3_nt: TGTGCCAGCAGCGCGGGACAGGGAGGCGAAAAACTGTTTTTT; cdr3_aa: CASSAGQGGEKLFF
j_call: TRBJ2-1; clone_size: -; v_call: TRBV29-1; d_call: TRBD2; cdr3_nt: TGCAGCGTTGAACGGGGGGGTTCCTACAATGAGCAGTTCTTC; cdr3_aa: CSVERGGSYNEQFF
j_call: TRBJ1-3; clone_size: -; v_call: TRBV2; d_call: TRBD1; cdr3_nt: TGTGCCAGCAGTGCCCGAAGGGTCCAGGGGGCTTACACCATATATTTT; cdr3_aa: CASSARRVQGAYTIYF
j_call: TRBJ1-1; clone_size: -; v_call: TRBV6-5; d_call: -; cdr3_nt: TGTGCCAGCAGTTACTCTCCGGGAGGGGAGAACACTGAAGCTTTCTTT; cdr3_aa: CASSYSPGGENTEAFF
j_call: TRBJ2-2; clone_size: -; v_call: TRBV18; d_call: -; cdr3_nt: TGTGCCAGCTCACAGATCATAGGCAGGACGAACACCGGGGAGCTGTTTTTT; cdr3_aa: CASSQIIGRTNTGELFF
j_call: TRBJ2-4; clone_size: -; v_call: TRBV4-1; d_call: -; cdr3_nt: TGCGCCAGCAGCCCCGAAAAGCCCGCGGACATTCAGTACTTC; cdr3_aa: CASSPEKPADIQYF
j_call: TRBJ2-7; clone_size: -; v_call: TRBV4-1; d_call: TRBD1; cdr3_nt: TGCGCCAGCAGCCAAATTTCCGGACAGGGATTCGAGCAGTACTTC; cdr3_aa: CASSQISGQGFEQYF